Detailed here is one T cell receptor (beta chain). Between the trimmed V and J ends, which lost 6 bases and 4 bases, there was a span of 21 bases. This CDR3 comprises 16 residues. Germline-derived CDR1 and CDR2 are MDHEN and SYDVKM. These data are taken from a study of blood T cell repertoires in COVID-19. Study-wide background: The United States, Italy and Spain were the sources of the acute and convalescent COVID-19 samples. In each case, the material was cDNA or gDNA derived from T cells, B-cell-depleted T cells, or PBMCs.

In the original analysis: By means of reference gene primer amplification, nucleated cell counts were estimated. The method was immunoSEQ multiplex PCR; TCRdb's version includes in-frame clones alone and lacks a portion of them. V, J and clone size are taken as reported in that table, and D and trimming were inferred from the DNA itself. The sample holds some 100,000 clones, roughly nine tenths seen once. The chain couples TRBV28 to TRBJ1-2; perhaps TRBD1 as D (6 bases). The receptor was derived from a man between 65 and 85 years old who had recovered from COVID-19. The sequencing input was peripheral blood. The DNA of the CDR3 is TGTGCCAGCAGACCTACAGGGTCGGGGAGTGTCTATGGCTACACCTTC. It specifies CASRPTGSGSVYGYTF.